A single sample is the source of the 21 T cell receptor beta chains below, sequenced in a study of blood T cell repertoires in COVID-19. Produced via immunoSEQ multiplex PCR; TCRdb's table is partial and in-frame only. This table holds about 130,000 clones, approximately 88% found once. Sequenced material: peripheral blood. These receptors all come from a man aged 45-65 years with acute or convalescent COVID-19.

The CDR3 nucleotides read TGTGCCAGCTCAGAACAGGGCAACTATGGCTACACCTTC. Translated: CASSEQGNYGYTF. This rearrangement joins TRBV18 to TRBJ1-2, with D perhaps TRBD1 (6 bases). The germline gives CDR1 KGHSH, CDR2 LQKENI. V lost 5 bases and J lost 2, with 9 bases in between. CDR3 size: 13 residues.

The chain uses TRBV28 and TRBJ1-1; 8 bases align to TRBD1. Trimming removed 8 bases from V and 5 bases from J; junction bases left unmatched: 10. This CDR3 has 14 amino acids. Looked up from germline, CDR1 is MDHEN and CDR2 is SYDVKM. The CDR3 bases are TGTGCCAGCCTCGAGACAGGGGCGGGTACTGAAGCTTTCTTT. It yields the protein CASLETGAGTEAFF.

This chain connects TRBV2 to TRBJ1-4; D is ambiguous. This CDR3 spans 11 amino acids. V lost 6 bases, J lost 4 bases, and 3 bases lay in between. Germline loops: CDR1 SNHLY, CDR2 FYNNEI. This chain's CDR3 is CASSLNEKLFF. CDR3 DNA sequence: TGTGCCAGCAGCCTTAATGAAAAACTGTTTTTT.

CDR3 protein: CASSYSGGGEQFF. CDR3 bases: TGTGCCAGCAGCTATTCGGGGGGTGGTGAGCAGTTCTTC. This chain joins TRBV7-2 and TRBJ2-1, with 7 bases aligning to TRBD2. Germline-derived CDR1 and CDR2 are SGHTA and FQGNSA. The V gene end was trimmed by 4 bases and the J gene end by 9 bases; junction bases not matched to a gene: 6. This CDR3 spans 13 amino acids.

This clone has only a few counts. The chain joins TRBV6-1 to TRBJ1-5, with D perhaps matching TRBD1 (5 bases). Germline V gives CDR1 MNHNS, CDR2 SASEGT. The CDR3 has 13 amino acids. The V gene lost 2 bases and the J gene lost 6 bases, with 8 bases spanning the gap. The CDR3 loop reads CASSESRAQPQHF. The CDR3 region has the DNA TGTGCCAGCAGTGAATCCAGGGCTCAGCCCCAGCATTTT.

This chain uses TRBV27 with TRBJ1-1, with a weak D call TRBD1 (6 bases). Looked up from germline, CDR1 is MNHEY and CDR2 is SMNVEV (reference sequence). V lost 7 bases and J 3 bases, leaving 12 bases between the germline ends. CDR3 length: 13 residues. CDR3 nucleotide sequence: TGTGCCAGCATCGGAGGGGGGGACACTGAAGCTTTCTTT. Translating gives CASIGGGDTEAFF.

V is TRBV24-1 and J is TRBJ1-6; TRBD1 matches at 7 bases. Germline values: CDR1 KGHDR, CDR2 SFDVKD. The length of the CDR3 is 13 residues. V lost 8 bases and J lost 10; bases outside the gene matches: 7. This chain's CDR3 is CATTPGGGSPLHF. The CDR3 bases are TGTGCCACCACTCCAGGGGGAGGATCACCCCTCCACTTT.

This clone has only one observation. This chain links TRBV11-2 with TRBJ1-1; 7 bases fit TRBD1. Germline V gene lookup returns CDR1 SGHAT and CDR2 FQNNGV. The CDR3 is 15 residues long. The V and J ends lost 0 bases and 11 bases, in that order; junction bases with no gene match: 12. The CDR3 sequence: CASSLDQIDRVGAFF. CDR3 in DNA: TGTGCCAGCAGCTTAGACCAGATCGACAGGGTCGGGGCTTTCTTT.

This sequence joins TRBV2 and TRBJ1-3, with D possibly matching TRBD1 (5 bases). This CDR3 is built from 12 residues. The V gene lost 8 bases and the J gene lost 3 bases, with 8 bases spanning the gap. Germline CDR1 is SNHLY and CDR2 is FYNNEI. The CDR3 here is CASGGDGNTIYF. CDR3 coding DNA: TGTGCCAGCGGAGGGGATGGAAACACCATATATTTT.

CDR3 coding DNA: TGTGCCAGCAGCTTATTGGACAACACGGGTGAGCAGTTCTTC. Its protein is CASSLLDNTGEQFF. The J gene is TRBJ2-1, the V gene TRBV7-8, with D perhaps matching TRBD1 (5 bases). This CDR3 region has 14 residues. The V and J ends lost 2 bases and 9 bases respectively, with 14 bases between them. The germline V gene has CDR1 SGHVS and CDR2 FQNEAQ.

The rearrangement uses TRBV5-1 and TRBJ1-1; TRBD1 agrees at 7 bases. The CDR3 totals 15 residues. V was clipped by 4 bases and J by 10 bases; unmatched bases: 16. CDR1 is SGHRS and CDR2 is YFSETQ in the germline V gene. The CDR3 region is CASSTEMGQFGSAFF. CDR3 DNA sequence: TGCGCCAGCAGCACCGAGATGGGACAGTTTGGGTCAGCTTTCTTT.

The chain carries TRBV23-1 and TRBJ1-1, with D unclear. TRBV23-1 is assigned to the ORF class and has an uncertain function. The CDR3 runs 13 residues. Trimming stripped 3 bases from V and 10 bases from J, with 15 bases between. The CDR3 here is CASSQRRVYVAFF. CDR3 sequence (DNA): TGCGCCAGCAGTCAGCGAAGAGTGTATGTAGCTTTCTTT.

The J gene is TRBJ2-1, the V gene TRBV9; 7 bases fit TRBD1. In germline, CDR1 is SGDLS, CDR2 YYNGEE. The V gene end was trimmed by 0 bases and the J gene end by 6 bases; junction bases not matched to a gene: 6. The CDR3 loop spans 15 amino acids. CDR3 coding DNA: TGTGCCAGCAGCGTAGTAGGGACAGCGCCCAATGAGCAGTTCTTC. This encodes CASSVVGTAPNEQFF.

The chain uses TRBV24-1 and TRBJ1-4, with D possibly being TRBD1 (6 bases). The CDR3 is made up of 15 amino acids. CDR1 and CDR2 from the germline V gene are KGHDR and SFDVKD. The V end lost 4 bases, the J end lost 7 bases, and 15 bases lay between the germline ends. In nucleotides, the CDR3 is TGTGCCACCAGTGACCCGACAGGTCCGGGTGAAAAACTGTTTTTT. Translating gives CATSDPTGPGEKLFF.

This clone was observed once. CDR3 nucleotide sequence: TGTGCCAGCAGCTTAGGCGGGGGTTTGCGTAGAACCCAGTACTTC. Protein product: CASSLGGGLRRTQYF. The chain links TRBV7-2 to TRBJ2-5, with 7 bases lining up with TRBD2. In germline, CDR1 is SGHTA, CDR2 FQGNSA. There are 15 residues in the CDR3. The ends lost 1 base at V and 8 bases at J; junction bases unmatched: 10.

This chain uses TRBV18 with TRBJ1-6; TRBD1 agrees at 7 bases. CDR1 is KGHSH and CDR2 is LQKENI in the germline V gene. The CDR3 loop spans 14 amino acids. J was trimmed by 9 bases and V by 3 bases; bases with no gene match: 5. The CDR3 DNA reads TGTGCCAGCTCACCGCCTGGGACAGTTTCACCCCTCCACTTT. Amino acids: CASSPPGTVSPLHF.

V usage is TRBV4-1 and J usage is TRBJ1-2; 7 bases match TRBD1. This CDR3 spans 14 amino acids. From germline, CDR1 is MGHRA and CDR2 YSYEKL. V lost 2 bases and J lost 5; bases outside the gene matches: 5. The DNA of the CDR3 is TGCGCCAGCAGCCAACCGGGACAGAGATATGGCTACACCTTC. Translated: CASSQPGQRYGYTF.

The chain joins TRBV11-3 to TRBJ2-7, with TRBD2 matching 10 bases. From germline, CDR1 is SGHNT and CDR2 YENEEA. The CDR3 spans 18 residues. The J segment lost 5 bases and the V segment lost 1 base, leaving 14 bases of the junction unmatched. In nucleotides, the CDR3 is TGTGCCAGCAGCTTAGTCCCCTCGAGCGGGAGGGCCTTCGACGAGCAGTACTTC. It specifies CASSLVPSSGRAFDEQYF. Looking up the rest from reference TRBV11-3 and TRBJ2-7 gives the full variable domain: EAGVVQSPRYKIIEKKQPVAFWCNPISGHNTLYWYLQNLGQGPELLIRYENEEAVDDSQLPKDRFSAERLKGVDSTLKIQPAELGDSAVYLCASSLVPSSGRAFDEQYFGPGTRLTVT.

The chain uses TRBV19 and TRBJ2-1; D perhaps matches TRBD1 (6 bases). CDR3 size: 15 residues. V was clipped by 4 bases and J by 9 bases, with 19 bases between them. Germline V lookup: CDR1 LNHDA, CDR2 SQIVND (reference sequence). The CDR3 DNA is TGTGCCAGTAGTAGGGGACCCAGGGGATTGGTTGAGCAGTTCTTC. Amino acids: CASSRGPRGLVEQFF.

This chain connects TRBV27 to TRBJ1-2, with TRBD1 as a possible D gene (6 bases). This CDR3 comprises 13 residues. Germline V lookup: CDR1 MNHEY, CDR2 SMNVEV (reference sequence). V was clipped by 8 bases and J by 7 bases, with 17 bases between them. The CDR3 DNA reads TGTGCCAGCGGGGGTACAGGGCGAAGTGGCTACACCTTC. This encodes CASGGTGRSGYTF.

The chain is built from TRBV27 and TRBJ1-5, with D unresolved. Germline V gives CDR1 MNHEY, CDR2 SMNVEV (reference sequence). This CDR3 spans 14 amino acids. Deletions cut 8 bases from V and 3 bases from J, with 14 bases between. The CDR3 is CASSRGINNQPQHF. The CDR3 nucleotides are TGTGCCAGCTCCAGAGGGATTAACAATCAGCCCCAGCATTTT.